This T cell receptor beta chain was profiled in a study of neurological immune-mediated disorders. This clonotype was seen at least ten times. TCRdb re-analysed the 5' RACE reads in MiXCR, keeping a single row per CDR3 protein. The repertoire includes tens of thousands of distinct CDR3 sequences, around 10% of them detected once, and roughly 2% sits in the top ten. This CDR3 has 15 amino acids. Looked up from germline, CDR1 is KGHSH and CDR2 is LQKENI. V lost 2 bases to trimming and J lost 3 bases, with 13 bases between them. The origin of this receptor is a man aged 35-49 years in good health. The chain uses TRBV18 and TRBJ2-5, with D uncertain. The specimen was PBMCs. The CDR3 DNA follows: TGTGCCAGCTCACCATTTTTGGGCCAGGAAGAGACCCAGTACTTC. Protein: CASSPFLGQEETQYF.